This record looks at one T cell receptor (beta chain) sequence and its context. This clonotype turned up a few times. The antigen it recognizes is unknown. Nothing much larger sits one base from this clone, and base qualities are not available. Library prep was done by 5' RACE. For sequencing, an Illumina HiSeq 2000 was employed. Template switching introduced a universal primer binding site; the final cDNA contained a unique molecular identifier, enabling accurate counting of TCR cDNA molecules. Specific primers in the conserved constant-segment region were used to synthesize first-strand cDNA for the TCR alpha and beta chains. To control for contamination, every cDNA library carried two barcodes: a SMART-Mk sample barcode plus Illumina barcodes. TruSeq adapter sequences, together with Illumina sample barcodes, were added in two successive PCR steps. TCR alpha and beta cDNA libraries were sequenced on the Illumina HiSeq platform with custom primers. Processing in the source paper ran as follows. Raw reads were processed with MiGEC to extract unique molecular identifiers, and MiXCR was used to determine CDR3 positions. For each individual, recombination models were inferred using an EM algorithm with the repgenHMM and IGoR tools. Shared clonotypes were analyzed with the tcR package in R, and sharing was normalized by the product of cloneset sizes. To study raw recombination without the effects of thymic and clonal selection, out-of-frame nonproductive sequences were analyzed. Using fastp at Q25 and MiXCR, TCRdb reprocessed the public reads and kept productive beta chains. Identical CDR3 protein sequences are pooled into one entry, listed with their most common genes and DNA. For this entry, the V and J calls and clone size follow TCRdb and not the study's own pipeline. The sample data list about 700,000 distinct CDR3 sequences, and approximately 6% of these were observed just once. About 1.8% of the sample is held by the ten biggest clonotypes.

All donors were healthy Caucasians. Three unrelated non-twin adults were also sequenced: a male aged 18 to 30, a male aged 50 to 59 and a female aged 50 to 59. Miltenyi CD45RO+ enrichment and human naive T-cell isolation kits were used to isolate memory (CD45RO+) and naive T cells from PBMC. CDR1 is given as SNHLY and CDR2 as FYNNEI, both from the germline V gene. From V the trimming removes 9 bases and from J it removes 3 bases, while the gene matches leave 1 base of the junction unaccounted for. Including the terminal cysteine and phenylalanine, the CDR3 comprises 12 residues. Only the CDR3 part of the read is kept: 36 bases, read in frame from the first base. This sample stems from a study of identical twins listed by TCRdb under 2016. Context from the whole study: The study deep-sequenced TCR alpha and beta repertoires from monozygotic twins, unrelated adults of various ages and cord blood to test whether fetal clonotypes persist. To rule out contamination, the twin experiments were replicated at different times with different library preparation protocols. The full study reports these points: Because the same donors could not be followed over many years, the conclusions relied on cross-sectional statistical analysis. Abundant cord blood beta clonotypes had fewer insertions, young adult naive repertoires showed a similar but weaker trend, and memory repertoires showed no such trend. Compared with coincidental sharing between unrelated individuals, an excess of low generation-probability sequences was observed among out-of-frame TCR alpha sequences shared between twins. Invariant T cells such as MAIT and iNKT could partly confound zero-insertion analyses, although diverse VJ usage argued against such confounding for most clonotypes. In beta out-of-frame sequences, excess twin sharing was weaker, because having fewer shared sequences lowered the signal-to-noise ratio. Recombination models systematically underestimated out-of-frame TCR alpha sharing in monozygotic twins but agreed with sharing between unrelated individuals.

The sequence links TRBV2 to TRBJ2-5; TRBD2 matches 10 bases in the middle. This clonotype was sampled from a man aged 18 to 29 in good health. The specimen was naive T cells sorted from blood. What this sample's cell subset or site label stands for: cells isolated with a human naive T-cell isolation kit. The DNA sequence reads TGTGCCAGTCTAGCGGGAGAAGAGACCCAGTACTTC. Translated, this is CASLAGEETQYF.